One sample yielded the 6 T cell receptor beta chains listed below, sequenced in a study of blood T cell repertoires in COVID-19. Assay: immunoSEQ multiplex PCR; the TCRdb copy retains only in-frame clones and omits some. The sample gives around 170,000 clones, 80% to 90% of which show up once; approximately 2% is in the top ten. Sequencing was done on a sample of peripheral blood. The receptor source for this set is a man aged 18 to 35 who had recovered from COVID-19.

CDR3 DNA sequence: TGCAGTGCTAGTGTAAAGGGGGCTTGGTCCTACGAGCAGTACTTC. It is translated as CSASVKGAWSYEQYF. This chain uses TRBV20-1 with TRBJ2-7, with 7 bases that match TRBD1. The junction had 9 bases not matched to a gene; V was cut back by 3 bases and J by 1 base. Germline-derived CDR1 and CDR2 are DFQATT and SNEGSKA (reference sequence). The CDR3 contains 15 residues.

Remarks on this clone: The same CDR3 is also encoded by other DNA sequences in this sample. The gene calls are TRBV18 and TRBJ1-1; no clear D. Germline lookup yields CDR1 KGHSH and CDR2 LQKENI. V lost 6 bases and J lost 3, with 11 bases in between. CDR3 length equals 13 residues. The CDR3 loop is CASSATRDTEAFF. As DNA, the CDR3 is TGTGCCAGCTCTGCGACCCGGGACACTGAAGCTTTCTTT.

V usage is TRBV5-6 and J usage is TRBJ1-2, with 7 bases matching TRBD1. Per germline, CDR1 SGHDT and CDR2 YYEEEE. J was trimmed by 5 bases and V by 0 bases; bases with no gene match: 4. The CDR3 covers 14 residues. Written as DNA, the CDR3 is TGTGCCAGCAGCTTGGGGACAGGCCTATATGGCTACACCTTC. It translates to CASSLGTGLYGYTF. The full variable domain, with the rest looked up from reference TRBV5-6 and TRBJ1-2, is DAGVTQSPTHLIKTRGQQVTLRCSPKSGHDTVSWYQQALGQGPQFIFQYYEEEERQRGNFPDRFSGHQFPNYSSELNVNALLLGDSALYLCASSLGTGLYGYTFGSGTRLTVV.

CDR3: CASDPGVSNQPQHF. CDR3 nucleotides: TGTGCCAGTGACCCGGGAGTTAGCAATCAGCCCCAGCATTTT. The gene calls are TRBV19 and TRBJ1-5; no clear D. The CDR3 extends over 14 amino acids. The V and J ends lost 8 bases and 0 bases respectively, with 11 bases between them. Germline V gene sequence: CDR1 LNHDA, CDR2 SQIVND (reference sequence).

The V gene is TRBV7-9, the J gene TRBJ1-5, with a weak D call TRBD1 (5 bases). The CDR3 runs to 14 residues. Germline V gene sequence: CDR1 SEHNR, CDR2 FQNEAQ (reference sequence). The V end lost 5 bases, the J end lost 4 bases, and 12 bases lay between the germline ends. The CDR3, as DNA: TGTGCCAGCAGCCAGGGATCAGGGAATCAGCCCCAGCATTTT. This gives the protein CASSQGSGNQPQHF.

The gene calls are TRBV7-3 and TRBJ2-1; 7 bases are a match to TRBD2. CDR1 and CDR2 (germline): SGHTA, FQGTGA. The CDR3 covers 17 residues. J lost 3 bases, V lost 5 bases, and 13 bases had no gene match. CDR3 in amino acids: CASSLSRGGSVYNEQFF. The CDR3 bases are TGTGCCAGCAGCCTATCCAGAGGCGGGAGCGTCTACAATGAGCAGTTCTTC.